This T cell receptor (beta chain) was captured in a study of blood T cell repertoires in COVID-19 (dated by TCRdb to between 2020 and 2021). For the study in its entirety: The collaborator samples originated in the United States, Italy and Spain and spanned the acute and convalescent phases of COVID-19. The prospective study material was composed of cDNA or gDNA derived from T cells, B-cell-depleted T cells, or PBMCs. Deeply sampled blood TCRbeta repertoires from subjects exposed to, actively infected with, or recovered from COVID-19 were included in the dataset. The repertoires were made available in a free public database intended to serve as a resource for research on the immune response to SARS-CoV-2. Samples were obtained from the ongoing ImmuneRACE study (first 160 participants) and from 1,254 subjects provided by 6 global collaborators. Nearly every sample came with metadata listing a de-identified subject ID, COVID-19 status, age in years and sex. Where HLA class I and class II types were available, the types were taken from metadata supplied by the sample provider, not from assay-based typing.

With regard to this clone: It has no known antigen specificity. Base qualities were left out, and no much larger clone turns up one base away.

What the research found in general, with its limitations: How much clinical and demographic metadata was included differed by source and by participant, and the metadata was provided uncurated.

Collaborating institutions collected whole blood in K2EDTA tubes following their own protocols. For TCRbeta analysis, collaborator samples were shipped as frozen whole blood, as isolated PBMCs, or as DNA extracted from either sample type. The immunoSEQ Assay, a bias-controlled multiplex PCR, was used to amplify TCRbeta CDR3 regions from genomic DNA. In the paper's pipeline: The number of nucleated cells in each sample was estimated by amplification of reference gene primers within the assay. Sequence reads were collapsed and filtered to measure the absolute abundance of every unique TCRbeta CDR3 rearrangement. For each sample, productive Simpson clonality was calculated by taking the square root of Simpson's diversity index across productive rearrangements. TCRdb re-hosts the immuneACCESS table, in-frame sequences only. Its copies lack some clones; in the studies checked, an unresolved V gene accounts for under half of them, and the cause for the rest is not known. The V and J calls and clone size were taken over from that table, and D and trimming were inferred from the DNA. Counted in this sample were more than 95,000 clones; roughly 90% of them appeared once. The leading ten clones occupy approximately 7.7% of the sample.

The germline V gene (reference sequence) yields WNHNN for CDR1 and SYGVQD for CDR2. The cysteine opens and the phenylalanine closes a CDR3 of 15 amino acids. Only the CDR3 DNA stays, 45 bases, in frame from base 1. Clipping removes 6 bases from V and 3 bases from J, with 5 as the unmatched junction base count. This chain joins TRBV10-1 to TRBJ1-6; 7 bases in between match TRBD1. The clonotype originates from a human donor in a cohort sampled during active COVID-19. The sample consisted of peripheral blood. The CDR3 corresponds to CASRWTGGYNSPLHF. The DNA sequence is given as TGCGCCAGCAGGTGGACAGGAGGCTATAATTCACCCCTCCACTTT.